This T cell receptor beta chain stems from a study of blood T cell repertoires in COVID-19. Whole-study context: The United States, Italy and Spain were the sources of the acute and convalescent COVID-19 samples.

Contact with a PCR-confirmed or clinician-diagnosed COVID-19 case occurred within 2 weeks of entry. In the original workflow: Nucleated cell number was recorded as an estimate derived from reference gene primer amplification. Sequenced by immunoSEQ multiplex PCR; TCRdb stores in-frame clones only, minus some. That table is the source of V, J and clone size, and D and trimming were worked out from the DNA. The sample has 350,000 to 500,000 clones, around nine tenths seen once. The germline V gene encodes CDR1 SGHTA and CDR2 FQGNSA. J gave up 6 bases and V 0 bases, and 2 bases lay outside the gene matches. The CDR3 has 16 amino acids. This clone was counted between two and nine times.

This receptor was identified in a woman younger than 30 who had been exposed to COVID-19. Input material: PBMCs or T cells enriched from blood (not recorded which). The chain is built from TRBV7-2 and TRBJ2-1; 13 nucleotides line up with TRBD2. CDR3 protein: CASSLAWTSGGNEQFF. The CDR3 bases are TGTGCCAGCAGCTTAGCGTGGACTAGCGGGGGCAATGAGCAGTTCTTC.